This T cell receptor (beta chain) derives from a study of metastatic and nonmetastatic thyroid tumors. Overall study context: Repertoires from blood and tumor or nodule tissue of malignant and benign thyroid patients were compared.

Patients were all untreated before their thyroid surgery. Authors' analysis steps: What underpinned the distant-metastasis classifier for papillary thyroid cancer was the set of CDR3 differences across clinicopathological groups. TCRdb reassembled clones from the PCR reads with MiXCR. The V and J calls reflect TCRdb's pipeline rather than the authors' work. The sample lists approximately 19,000 clones, about a sixth occurring once. Looked up from germline, CDR1 is SGDLS and CDR2 is YYNGEE. The CDR3 runs 16 residues. The V gene end was trimmed by 7 bases and the J gene end by 2 bases; junction bases not matched to a gene: 9.

The receptor was derived from a female donor with papillary thyroid cancer or a benign thyroid nodule (not recorded which). Some clones in this sample may be carry-over from other donors' samples. This chain connects TRBV9 to TRBJ1-6; 7 positions agree with TRBD1. The sample comprised blood. The CDR3 is CASPGGAETYNSPLHF. CDR3 nucleotides: TGTGCCAGCCCAGGGGGGGCGGAGACCTATAATTCACCCCTCCACTTT.